These T cell receptor beta chains were read from a single sample in a study of blood T cell repertoires in COVID-19. Assay used: immunoSEQ multiplex PCR; TCRdb lists only in-frame clones, some missing. This table holds about 250,000 clones, almost 85% found once. The sample taken for sequencing was PBMCs or T cells enriched from blood (not recorded which). The receptors derive from a woman in her 50s with acute COVID-19. Both conserved end residues are trimmed from each CDR3. Fields, in order: V gene, J gene, CDR3 protein.

>TRBV30|TRBJ2-5
AWSVLRETQY
>TRBV7-2|TRBJ2-1
ASSLDPAGRYNEQF
>TRBV9|TRBJ1-2
ASRGLYGYT
>TRBV7-2|TRBJ1-2
ASSPQTGDYGYT
>TRBV4-1|TRBJ2-7
ASSQDHSFNDDEQY
>TRBV6-5|TRBJ2-2
ASGSGGVNTGELF
>TRBV30|TRBJ2-3
AWVGQGLTDTQY
>TRBV10-1|TRBJ2-1
ASSELAQGVKF
>TRBV29-1|TRBJ2-1
SVDVQEYNEQF
>TRBV5-5|TRBJ2-1
ASSFGGQVNEQF
>TRBV28|TRBJ1-5
ASSSTGSPEGNQPQH
>TRBV7-2|TRBJ1-1
ASSSRGFDTEAF
>TRBV11-3|TRBJ1-2
ASSFTTGNTNYGYT
>TRBV6-2/TRBV6-3|TRBJ2-1
ASSYRRTSSGGEQF
>TRBV5-4|TRBJ2-5
ASSRRGLAGRETQY
>TRBV4-3|TRBJ2-6
ASWPRTGTYLFAANVLT
>TRBV7-2|TRBJ2-3
ASSLVGGVLDTQY
>TRBV30|TRBJ2-7
AWSGSGTGGREQY
>TRBV19|TRBJ1-2
ASSTLTEFYGYT
>TRBV10-1|TRBJ1-1
ASSEQGGYEAF
>TRBV7-9|TRBJ1-1
ASSSGQGDTEAF
>TRBV9|TRBJ1-2
ASSPWESVVGYT
>TRBV6-5|TRBJ1-6
ASSLGAGAISPLH
>TRBV2|TRBJ1-2
ASSEVAGLNYGYT
>TRBV11-3|TRBJ2-1
ASSLEGGARSNEQF
>TRBV7-9|TRBJ1-2
ASSLVDSYGYT
>TRBV7-6|TRBJ1-2
ASSSNSRGYT
>TRBV12-3/TRBV12-4|TRBJ2-7
ASSFREDYEQY